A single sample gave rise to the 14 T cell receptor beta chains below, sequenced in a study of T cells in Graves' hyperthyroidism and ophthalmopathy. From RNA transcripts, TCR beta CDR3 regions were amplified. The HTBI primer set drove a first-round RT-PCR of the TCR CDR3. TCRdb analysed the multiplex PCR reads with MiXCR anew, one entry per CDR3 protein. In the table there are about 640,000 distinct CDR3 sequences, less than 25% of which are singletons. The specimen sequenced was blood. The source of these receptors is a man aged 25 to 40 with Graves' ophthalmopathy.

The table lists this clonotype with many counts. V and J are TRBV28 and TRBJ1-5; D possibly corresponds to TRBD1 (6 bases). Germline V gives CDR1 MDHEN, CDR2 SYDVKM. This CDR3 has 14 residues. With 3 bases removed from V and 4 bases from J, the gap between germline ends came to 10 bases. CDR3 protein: CASSLPGENQPQHF. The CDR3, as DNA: TGTGCCAGCAGTTTGCCAGGGGAGAATCAGCCCCAGCATTTT.

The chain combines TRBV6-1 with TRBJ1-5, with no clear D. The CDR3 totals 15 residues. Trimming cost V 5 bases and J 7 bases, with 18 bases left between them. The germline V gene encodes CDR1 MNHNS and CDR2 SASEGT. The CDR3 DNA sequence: TGTGCCAGCAGTACCCCCGATCGGGGAGACCAGCCCCAGCATTTT. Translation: CASSTPDRGDQPQHF.

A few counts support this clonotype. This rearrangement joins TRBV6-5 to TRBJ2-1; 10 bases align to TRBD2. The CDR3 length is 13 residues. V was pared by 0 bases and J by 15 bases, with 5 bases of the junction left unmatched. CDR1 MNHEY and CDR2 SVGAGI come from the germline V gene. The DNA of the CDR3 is TGTGCCAGCAGTTACTCTCTAGCGGGAGTGCGGTTCTTC. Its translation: CASSYSLAGVRFF.

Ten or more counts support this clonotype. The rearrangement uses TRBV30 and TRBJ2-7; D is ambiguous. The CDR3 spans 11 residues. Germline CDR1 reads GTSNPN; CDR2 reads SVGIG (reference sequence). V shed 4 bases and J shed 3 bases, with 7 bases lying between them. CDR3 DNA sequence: TGTGCCTGGAACAGTGTCTACGAGCAGTACTTC. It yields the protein CAWNSVYEQYF.

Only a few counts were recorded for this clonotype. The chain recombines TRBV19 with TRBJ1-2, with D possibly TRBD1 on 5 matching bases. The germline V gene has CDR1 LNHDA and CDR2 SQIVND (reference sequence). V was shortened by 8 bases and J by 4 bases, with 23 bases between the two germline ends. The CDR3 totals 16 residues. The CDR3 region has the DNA TGTGCCAGTGTCGACAGTCTCGGGCCAGGGATCTATGGCTACACCTTC. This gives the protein CASVDSLGPGIYGYTF.

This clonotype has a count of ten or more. The CDR3 reads CSARSGYEQYF. Written as DNA, the CDR3 is TGCAGTGCGCGTTCTGGGTACGAGCAGTACTTC. The V call is TRBV20-1, the J call TRBJ2-7; no clear D gene. CDR3 size: 11 residues. Germline V gene data show CDR1 as DFQATT and CDR2 as SNEGSKA (reference sequence). Trimming removed 6 bases from V and 4 bases from J, with 10 bases in between.

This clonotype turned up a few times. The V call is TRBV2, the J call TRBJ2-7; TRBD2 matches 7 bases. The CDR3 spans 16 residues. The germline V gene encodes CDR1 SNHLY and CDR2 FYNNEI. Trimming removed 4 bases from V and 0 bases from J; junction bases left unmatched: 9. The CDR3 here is CASSGRGAGVSYEQYF. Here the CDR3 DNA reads TGTGCCAGCAGTGGCCGAGGTGCGGGAGTCTCCTACGAGCAGTACTTC.

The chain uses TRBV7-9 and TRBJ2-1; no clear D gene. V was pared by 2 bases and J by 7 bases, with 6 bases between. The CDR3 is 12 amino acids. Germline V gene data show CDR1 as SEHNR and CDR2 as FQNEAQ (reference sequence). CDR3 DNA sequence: TGTGCCAGCAGCTTATACGAAAATGAGCAGTTCTTC. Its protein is CASSLYENEQFF.

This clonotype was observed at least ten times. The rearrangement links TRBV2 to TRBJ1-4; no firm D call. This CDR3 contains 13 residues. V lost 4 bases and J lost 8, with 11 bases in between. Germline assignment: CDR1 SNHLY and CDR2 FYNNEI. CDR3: CASSGGPGEKLFF. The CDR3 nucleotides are TGTGCCAGCAGTGGGGGTCCGGGCGAAAAACTGTTTTTT.

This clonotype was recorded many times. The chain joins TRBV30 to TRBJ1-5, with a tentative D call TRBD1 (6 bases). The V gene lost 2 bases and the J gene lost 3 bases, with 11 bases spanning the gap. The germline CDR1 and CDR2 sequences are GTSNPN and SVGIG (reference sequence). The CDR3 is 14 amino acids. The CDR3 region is CAWSHTGNNQPQHF. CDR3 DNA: TGTGCCTGGAGTCACACAGGGAACAATCAGCCCCAGCATTTT.

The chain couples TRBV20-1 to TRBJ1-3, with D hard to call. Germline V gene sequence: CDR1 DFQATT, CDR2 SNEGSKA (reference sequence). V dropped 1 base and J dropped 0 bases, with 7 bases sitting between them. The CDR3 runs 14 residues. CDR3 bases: TGCAGTGCTAGAGTTCACGGCTCTGGAAACACCATATATTTT. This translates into CSARVHGSGNTIYF.

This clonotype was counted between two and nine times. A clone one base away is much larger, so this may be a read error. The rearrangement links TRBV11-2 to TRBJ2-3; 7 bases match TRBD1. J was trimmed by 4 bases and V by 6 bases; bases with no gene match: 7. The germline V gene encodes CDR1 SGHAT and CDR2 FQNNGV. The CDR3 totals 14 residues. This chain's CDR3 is CASRADRAPDTQYF. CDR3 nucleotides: TGTGCCAGCAGAGCCGACAGGGCCCCAGATACGCAGTATTTT.

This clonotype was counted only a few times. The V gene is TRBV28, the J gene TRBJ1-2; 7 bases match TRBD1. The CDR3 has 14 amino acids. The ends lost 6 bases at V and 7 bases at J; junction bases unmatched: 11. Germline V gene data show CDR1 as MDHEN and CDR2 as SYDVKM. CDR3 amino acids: CASSPDRDPSGYTF. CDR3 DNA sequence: TGTGCCAGCAGCCCCGACAGGGACCCCTCTGGCTACACCTTC.

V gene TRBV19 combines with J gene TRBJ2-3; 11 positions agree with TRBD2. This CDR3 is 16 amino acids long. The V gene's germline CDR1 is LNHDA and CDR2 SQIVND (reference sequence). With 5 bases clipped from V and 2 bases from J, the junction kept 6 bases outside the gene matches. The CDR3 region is CASSLIAGGVTDTQYF. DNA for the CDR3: TGTGCCAGTAGTCTAATAGCGGGAGGGGTCACAGATACGCAGTATTTT.